This T cell receptor beta chain appears in the sequencing data of a study of T cell responses to AZD1222 COVID-19 vaccine. The method was immunoSEQ multiplex PCR; TCRdb's version includes in-frame clones alone and lacks a portion of them. The sample has some 160,000 clones; roughly 89% are singletons. Germline values: CDR1 MRHNA, CDR2 SNTAGT. The CDR3 is made up of 16 amino acids. The V gene lost 4 bases and the J gene lost 2 bases, with 18 bases spanning the gap. This clone has a single count. What it binds is not known. Study-level results: Mapped onto spike, vaccine-associated CD4 TCRs spanned it and were dominant at 160-218 and 743-854.

This material consisted of peripheral blood, taken 28 days after the second AZD1222 dose. The chain carries TRBV6-4 and TRBJ2-7; D may be TRBD1 or TRBD2 (5 bases each). The receptor comes from an adult who received the AZD1222 COVID-19 vaccine. In DNA form, the CDR3 reads TGTGCCAGCAGTGTCGGGGCCGCCGCCGGGGCCTACGAGCAGTACTTC. Protein: CASSVGAAAGAYEQYF.